These 26 T cell receptor beta chains were sequenced from one sample in a study of blood T cell repertoires in COVID-19. Some clones are missing from TCRdb's copy, which holds only in-frame ones; the method was immunoSEQ multiplex PCR. This sample has around 270,000 clones, with over 75% found just once. Sequences were obtained from peripheral blood. Source of these receptors: a woman aged 45 to 65 with acute or convalescent COVID-19.

The chain employs TRBV7-9 and TRBJ1-1; perhaps TRBD1 as D (5 bases). Germline values: CDR1 SEHNR, CDR2 FQNEAQ (reference sequence). Deletions cut 5 bases from V and 6 bases from J, with 10 bases between. The CDR3 has 12 amino acids. The CDR3 DNA sequence: TGTGCCAGCAGCCCGCAGGGCCCTGAAGCTTTCTTT. This gives the protein CASSPQGPEAFF.

The chain recombines TRBV27 with TRBJ2-3; no clear D gene. The CDR3 extends over 14 amino acids. V lost 2 bases, J lost 2 bases, and 8 bases lay in between. Germline V gene sequence: CDR1 MNHEY, CDR2 SMNVEV (reference sequence). The chain's CDR3 is CASSLGLHTDTQYF. CDR3 nucleotide sequence: TGTGCCAGCAGTTTAGGGCTACACACAGATACGCAGTATTTT.

The chain has TRBV24-1 and TRBJ2-7; 7 bases are shared with TRBD1. CDR1 KGHDR and CDR2 SFDVKD come from the germline V gene. With V trimmed by 9 bases and J by 2 bases, 3 bases remained unmatched. The CDR3 covers 12 residues. The CDR3 DNA reads TGTGCCACCGCTGACAGGGCCTACGAGCAGTACTTC. As protein: CATADRAYEQYF.

This rearrangement joins TRBV27 to TRBJ2-7; 9 bases are shared with TRBD1. Germline trimming cut 3 bases from V and 2 bases from J; bases unmatched to any gene: 11. The CDR3 totals 17 residues. Germline CDR1 MNHEY, CDR2 SMNVEV (reference sequence). This CDR3 reads CASSFGFGQGITYEQYF. The CDR3 DNA is TGTGCCAGCAGTTTTGGATTCGGACAGGGGATCACCTACGAGCAGTACTTC.

A few counts support this clone. V and J are TRBV3-1 (or the pseudogene TRBV3-2) and TRBJ2-1; 7 nucleotides align to TRBD2. J lost 7 bases, V lost 4 bases, and 13 bases had no gene match. The CDR3 runs 16 residues. Germline V gives CDR1 LGHDT, CDR2 YNNKEL (reference sequence). The CDR3 DNA sequence: TGTGCCAGCAGCCGATCTCTTGGCGTGGGGGGGAATGAGCAGTTCTTC. Protein product: CASSRSLGVGGNEQFF.

The CDR3 region is CSVVTGYGTYEQYF. In DNA form, the CDR3 reads TGCAGCGTTGTGACAGGCTACGGAACCTACGAGCAGTACTTC. V gene TRBV29-1 combines with J gene TRBJ2-7, with D possibly TRBD1 on 6 matching bases. The length of the CDR3 is 14 residues. V gave up 4 bases and J gave up 2 bases, with 15 bases separating them. CDR1 is SQVTM, CDR2 ANQGSEA, per germline.

The J gene is TRBJ2-1, the V gene TRBV24-1; a weak D match, TRBD2 (6 bases). The CDR3 extends over 17 amino acids. Germline lookup yields CDR1 KGHDR and CDR2 SFDVKD. Trimming stripped 4 bases from V and 2 bases from J, with 17 bases between. In nucleotides, the CDR3 is TGTGCCACCAGTGAGGGCTATGGAGGGGCGACCTACAATGAGCAGTTCTTC. The encoded protein is CATSEGYGGATYNEQFF.

This sequence joins TRBV20-1 and TRBJ1-6; possibly TRBD1 for D (5 bases). Trimming took off 3 bases at V and 8 bases at J, with 14 bases between the two ends. Germline CDR1 and CDR2: DFQATT and SNEGSKA (reference sequence). This CDR3 is built from 14 residues. The DNA for the CDR3 is TGCAGTGCTAGTAGCCCCACAGGCGATTCACCCCTCCACTTT. This codes for CSASSPTGDSPLHF.

This chain joins TRBV15 and TRBJ1-1; possibly TRBD1 for D (5 bases). V was clipped by 4 bases and J by 4 bases, with 10 bases between them. The V gene's germline CDR1 is LNHNV and CDR2 YYDKDF (reference sequence). CDR3 length equals 13 residues. CDR3 sequence (DNA): TGTGCCACCAGCATCGACGGGGGCACTGAAGCTTTCTTT. Amino acid sequence: CATSIDGGTEAFF.

The J gene is TRBJ2-1, the V gene TRBV11-3; 11 bases are a match to TRBD2. Germline CDR1 is SGHNT and CDR2 is YENEEA. CDR3 length: 16 amino acids. With 0 bases clipped from V and 8 bases from J, the junction kept 6 bases outside the gene matches. The CDR3 bases are TGTGCCAGCAGCTTAGATTCCACTAGCGGGAGCCATGAGCAGTTCTTC. This codes for CASSLDSTSGSHEQFF.

This clone showed up just once. The chain employs TRBV29-1 and TRBJ1-4; 7 bases are shared with TRBD1. The CDR3 length is 12 residues. Germline CDR1 SQVTM, CDR2 ANQGSEA. The trim removed 7 bases at V and 5 bases at J, leaving 4 bases unmatched. CDR3 bases: TGCAGCGACGTCAGGGGGAATGAAAAACTGTTTTTT. This sequence encodes CSDVRGNEKLFF.

This clone was counted a few times. The V and J genes are TRBV20-1 and TRBJ2-2; 13 positions agree with TRBD2. This CDR3 is 15 amino acids long. CDR1 is DFQATT and CDR2 is SNEGSKA in the germline V gene (reference sequence). Trimming took 3 bases from V and 4 from J; bases not matched to a gene: 2. CDR3 in amino acids: CSASRLAGGTGELFF. Written as DNA, the CDR3 is TGCAGTGCTAGTCGACTAGCGGGAGGCACCGGGGAGCTGTTTTTT.

This clone was observed a handful of times. V gene TRBV7-9 combines with J gene TRBJ1-2; 11 nucleotides align to TRBD1. The CDR3 runs 16 residues. V lost 6 bases to trimming and J lost 7 bases; unmatched junction nucleotides: 13. CDR1 is SEHNR and CDR2 is FQNEAQ in the germline V gene (reference sequence). The CDR3 spells CASSAGRTGGRGGYTF. In DNA, the CDR3 is TGTGCCAGCAGTGCGGGAAGGACAGGGGGCCGGGGTGGCTACACCTTC. The full variable domain, completed using reference TRBV7-9 and TRBJ1-2, is DTGVSQNPRHKITKRGQNVTFRCDPISEHNRLYWYRQTLGQGPEFLTYFQNEAQLEKSRLLSDRFSAERPKGSFSTLEIQRTEQGDSAMYLCASSAGRTGGRGGYTFGSGTRLTVV.

The chain employs TRBV10-1 and TRBJ1-2, with D possibly matching TRBD1 (5 bases). CDR3 length equals 15 residues. V lost 7 bases and J lost 7, with 22 bases in between. From germline, CDR1 is WNHNN and CDR2 SYGVQD (reference sequence). The DNA of the CDR3 is TGCGCCAGCACCCGAGAGGAGGGGATCTTCGCTGGCTACACCTTC. Protein sequence: CASTREEGIFAGYTF.

V is TRBV9 and J is TRBJ2-4, with TRBD1 identical over 9 bases. The germline CDR1 and CDR2 sequences are SGDLS and YYNGEE. J gave up 6 bases and V 3 bases, and 7 bases lay outside the gene matches. This CDR3 region has 15 residues. The CDR3 sequence is CASSASPGQGNIQYF. Written as DNA, the CDR3 is TGTGCCAGCAGCGCGAGTCCGGGACAGGGAAACATTCAGTACTTC.

V and J are TRBV7-3 and TRBJ2-1; 7 bases match TRBD2. The germline V gene has CDR1 SGHTA and CDR2 FQGTGA. V trimming: 8 bases; J trimming: 7 bases; junction bases outside the gene matches: 14. The CDR3 has 15 amino acids. DNA for the CDR3: TGTGCCAGCGCGAGGGGACGGGAGGTGGGGAATGAGCAGTTCTTC. This translates into CASARGREVGNEQFF.

The J gene is TRBJ2-2, the V gene TRBV5-1, with 8 bases identical to TRBD1. Germline CDR1 SGHRS, CDR2 YFSETQ. The CDR3 is 18 amino acids. Trimming at V came to 3 bases and at J to 0 bases, leaving 10 bases not matched to a gene. The CDR3 DNA is TGCGCCAGCAGCTCGTATTTACAACAGGGGGCGAACACCGGGGAGCTGTTTTTT. It encodes CASSSYLQQGANTGELFF.

This chain joins TRBV7-2 and TRBJ2-1; D is perhaps TRBD1 (6 bases). Trimming shortened V by 7 bases and J by 14 bases, and 21 bases separated the two germline ends. Germline V lookup: CDR1 SGHTA, CDR2 FQGNSA. The CDR3 is made up of 13 amino acids. CDR3 nucleotides: TGTGCCAGCATCCCACCCGGAGGCAGGGGTGAGTTCTTC. This codes for CASIPPGGRGEFF.

This clone was counted ten times or more. The gene calls are TRBV4-3 and TRBJ2-2, with 9 bases lining up with TRBD2. Unmatched junction bases numbered 11, after V lost 4 bases and J lost 2 bases. The CDR3 is 18 residues long. Germline lookup yields CDR1 LGHNA and CDR2 YSLEER. Here the CDR3 reads CASSRVRPGLANTGELFF. Here the CDR3 DNA reads TGCGCCAGCAGCCGAGTCCGACCGGGACTAGCTAACACCGGGGAGCTGTTTTTT.

The chain has TRBV5-5 and TRBJ2-2; tentative D call: TRBD2 (7 bases). This CDR3 is built from 16 residues. V was clipped by 5 bases and J by 5 bases, with 19 bases between them. Germline-derived CDR1 and CDR2 are SGHKS and YYEKEE (reference sequence). For the CDR3, the DNA is TGTGCCAGCAGGTCTCACGTAGGGAGGGGGACCGGGGAGCTGTTTTTT. This sequence encodes CASRSHVGRGTGELFF.

The V call is TRBV7-2, the J call TRBJ2-2; 7 bases align to TRBD1. The CDR3 totals 17 residues. Germline CDR1 reads SGHTA; CDR2 reads FQGNSA. Losses at the gene ends were 7 bases for V and 5 bases for J; bases not matched to a gene: 16. Here the CDR3 reads CASTHEGQMVGTGELFF. Written as DNA, the CDR3 is TGTGCCAGCACTCATGAGGGACAGATGGTAGGAACCGGGGAGCTGTTTTTT.

The chain employs TRBV27 and TRBJ2-3; 7 bases are shared with TRBD1. Trimming removed 0 bases from V and 8 bases from J; junction bases left unmatched: 8. The CDR3 is made up of 15 amino acids. Per germline, CDR1 MNHEY and CDR2 SMNVEV (reference sequence). This chain's CDR3 is CASSLSPRHRGTQYF. In nucleotides, the CDR3 is TGTGCCAGCAGTTTATCGCCTCGCCACAGGGGTACGCAGTATTTT.

This clone was counted many times. The chain couples TRBV9 to TRBJ2-1, with D possibly being TRBD1 (5 bases). The ends were cut back, 2 bases at V and 6 bases at J, with 15 bases in the middle. Looked up from germline, CDR1 is SGDLS and CDR2 is YYNGEE. The CDR3 contains 15 residues. The CDR3 sequence: CASSVLIDSTNEQFF. The DNA for the CDR3 is TGTGCCAGCAGCGTCCTTATTGACAGTACCAATGAGCAGTTCTTC.

V is TRBV6-4 and J is TRBJ1-2; D is perhaps TRBD1 (5 bases). CDR1 and CDR2 (germline): MRHNA, SNTAGT. Trimming removed 8 bases from V and 0 bases from J, with 16 bases in between. This CDR3 has 15 amino acids. The CDR3 loop is CASSKGTGANYGYTF. The CDR3 coding sequence is TGTGCCAGCTCAAAGGGGACGGGAGCTAACTATGGCTACACCTTC.

This rearrangement joins TRBV7-2 to TRBJ2-3; possibly TRBD2 for D (5 bases). The CDR3 runs 15 residues. CDR1 SGHTA and CDR2 FQGNSA come from the germline V gene. Trimming removed 1 base at V and 4 bases at J, with 12 bases between. The CDR3: CASSLGLTGADTQYF. The CDR3 nucleotides are TGTGCCAGCAGCTTAGGCCTAACCGGGGCAGATACGCAGTATTTT.

The V and J genes are TRBV7-6 and TRBJ1-5, with D maybe TRBD1 (6 bases). V was clipped by 1 base and J by 5 bases, with 6 bases between them. The length of the CDR3 is 13 residues. The V gene's germline CDR1 is SGHVS and CDR2 FNYEAQ. CDR3 amino acids: CASSLGQDQPQHF. CDR3 coding DNA: TGTGCCAGCAGCTTAGGACAGGATCAGCCCCAGCATTTT.